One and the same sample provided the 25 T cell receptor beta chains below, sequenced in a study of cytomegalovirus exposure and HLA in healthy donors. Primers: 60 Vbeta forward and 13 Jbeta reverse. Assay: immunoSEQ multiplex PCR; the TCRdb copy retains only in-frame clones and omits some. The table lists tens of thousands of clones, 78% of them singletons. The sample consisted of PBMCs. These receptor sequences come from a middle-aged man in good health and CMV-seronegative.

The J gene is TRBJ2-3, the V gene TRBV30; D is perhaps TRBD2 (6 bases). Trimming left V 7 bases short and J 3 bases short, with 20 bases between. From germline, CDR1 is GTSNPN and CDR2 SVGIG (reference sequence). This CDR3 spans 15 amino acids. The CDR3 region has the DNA TGTGCCTCCGGCAAGGTAGCGGATGGGACAGATACGCAGTATTTT. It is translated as CASGKVADGTDTQYF.

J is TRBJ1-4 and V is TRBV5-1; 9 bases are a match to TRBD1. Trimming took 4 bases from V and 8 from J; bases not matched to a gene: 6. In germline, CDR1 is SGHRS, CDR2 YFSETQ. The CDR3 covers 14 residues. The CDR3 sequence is CASSPGQGLEKLFF. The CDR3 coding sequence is TGCGCCAGCAGCCCGGGACAGGGATTGGAAAAACTGTTTTTT.

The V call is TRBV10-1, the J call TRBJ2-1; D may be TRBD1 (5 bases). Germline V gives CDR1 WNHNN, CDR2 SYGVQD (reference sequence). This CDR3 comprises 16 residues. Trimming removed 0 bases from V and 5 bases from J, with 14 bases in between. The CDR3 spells CASSESGRGGHNEQFF. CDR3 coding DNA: TGCGCCAGCAGTGAGTCGGGTAGGGGTGGCCACAATGAGCAGTTCTTC.

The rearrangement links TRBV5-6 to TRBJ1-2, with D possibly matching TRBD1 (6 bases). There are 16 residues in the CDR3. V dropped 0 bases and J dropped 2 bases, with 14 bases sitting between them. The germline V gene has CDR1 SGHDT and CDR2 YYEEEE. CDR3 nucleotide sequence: TGTGCCAGCAGCTTGGCCGCCGGACAGCGCAACTATGGCTACACCTTC. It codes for CASSLAAGQRNYGYTF.

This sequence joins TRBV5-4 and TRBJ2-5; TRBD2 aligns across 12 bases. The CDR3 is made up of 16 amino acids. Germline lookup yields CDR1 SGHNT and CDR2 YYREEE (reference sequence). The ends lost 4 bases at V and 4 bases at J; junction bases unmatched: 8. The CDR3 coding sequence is TGTGCCAGCAGCCCCAGACTAGCGGGAGCATCAGAGACCCAGTACTTC. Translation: CASSPRLAGASETQYF.

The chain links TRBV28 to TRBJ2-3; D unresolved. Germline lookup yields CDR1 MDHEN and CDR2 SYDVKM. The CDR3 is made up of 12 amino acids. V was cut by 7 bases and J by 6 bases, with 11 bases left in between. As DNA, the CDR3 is TGTGCCAGCAACGAGCGTGCGGATACGCAGTATTTT. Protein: CASNERADTQYF.

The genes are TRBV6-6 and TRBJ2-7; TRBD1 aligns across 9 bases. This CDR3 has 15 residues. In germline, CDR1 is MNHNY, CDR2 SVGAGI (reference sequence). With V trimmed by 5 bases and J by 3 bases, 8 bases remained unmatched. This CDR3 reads CASSPMRTGVYEQYF. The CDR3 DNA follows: TGTGCCAGCAGTCCTATGAGGACAGGGGTCTACGAGCAGTACTTC.

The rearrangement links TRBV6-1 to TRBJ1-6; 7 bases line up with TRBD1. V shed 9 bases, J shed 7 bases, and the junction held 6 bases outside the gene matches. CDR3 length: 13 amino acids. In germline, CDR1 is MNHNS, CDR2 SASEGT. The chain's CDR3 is CASKTGTNSPLHF. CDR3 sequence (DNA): TGTGCCAGTAAGACAGGGACAAATTCACCCCTCCACTTT.

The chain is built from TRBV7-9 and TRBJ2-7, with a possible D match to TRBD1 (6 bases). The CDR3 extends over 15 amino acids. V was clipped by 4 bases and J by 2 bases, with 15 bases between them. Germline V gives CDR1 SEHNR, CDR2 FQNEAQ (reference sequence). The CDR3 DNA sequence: TGTGCCAGCAGCTCGGGGACAACTCGACCCTACGAGCAGTACTTC. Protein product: CASSSGTTRPYEQYF. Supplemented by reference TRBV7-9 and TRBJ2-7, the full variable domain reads DTGVSQNPRHKITKRGQNVTFRCDPISEHNRLYWYRQTLGQGPEFLTYFQNEAQLEKSRLLSDRFSAERPKGSFSTLEIQRTEQGDSAMYLCASSSGTTRPYEQYFGPGTRLTVT.

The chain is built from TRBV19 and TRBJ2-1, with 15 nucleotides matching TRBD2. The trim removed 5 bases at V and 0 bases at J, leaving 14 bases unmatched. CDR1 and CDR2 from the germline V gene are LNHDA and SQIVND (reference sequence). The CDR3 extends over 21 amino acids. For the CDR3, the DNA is TGTGCCAGTAGTTCCTCAAAGGGGACTAGCGGGAGGTTAAGCTCCTACAATGAGCAGTTCTTC. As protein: CASSSSKGTSGRLSSYNEQFF.

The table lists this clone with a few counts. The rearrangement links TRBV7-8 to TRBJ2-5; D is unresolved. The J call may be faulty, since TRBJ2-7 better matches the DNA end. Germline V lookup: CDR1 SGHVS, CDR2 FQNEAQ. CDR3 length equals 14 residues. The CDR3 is CASSLVRNPYEQYF. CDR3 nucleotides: TGTGCCAGCAGCTTAGTCAGGAACCCCTACGAGCAGTACTTC.

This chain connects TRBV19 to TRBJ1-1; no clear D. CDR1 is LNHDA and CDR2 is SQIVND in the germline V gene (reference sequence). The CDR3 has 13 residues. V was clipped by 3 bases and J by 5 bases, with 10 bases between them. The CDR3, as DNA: TGTGCCAGTAGTATTTGGACGGGGACTGAAGCTTTCTTT. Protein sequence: CASSIWTGTEAFF.

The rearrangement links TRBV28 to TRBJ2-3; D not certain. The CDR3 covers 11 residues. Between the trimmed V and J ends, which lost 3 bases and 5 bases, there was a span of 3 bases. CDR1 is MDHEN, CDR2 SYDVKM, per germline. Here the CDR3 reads CASSFGDTQYF. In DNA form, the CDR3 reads TGTGCCAGCAGTTTCGGAGATACGCAGTATTTT.

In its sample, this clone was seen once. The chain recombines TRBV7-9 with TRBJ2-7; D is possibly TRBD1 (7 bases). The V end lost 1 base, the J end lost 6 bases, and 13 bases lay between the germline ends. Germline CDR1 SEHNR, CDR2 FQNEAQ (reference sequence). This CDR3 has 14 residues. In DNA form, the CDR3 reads TGTGCCAGCAGCTTAGAGAGGAGGGGGCCCGAGCAGTACTTC. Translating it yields CASSLERRGPEQYF.

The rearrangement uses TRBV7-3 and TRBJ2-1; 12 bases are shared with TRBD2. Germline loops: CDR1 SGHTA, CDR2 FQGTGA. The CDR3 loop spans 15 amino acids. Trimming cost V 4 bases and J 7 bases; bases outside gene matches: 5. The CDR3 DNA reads TGTGCCAGCAGCTCACTAGCGGGAGGTAGGAATGAGCAGTTCTTC. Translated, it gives CASSSLAGGRNEQFF.

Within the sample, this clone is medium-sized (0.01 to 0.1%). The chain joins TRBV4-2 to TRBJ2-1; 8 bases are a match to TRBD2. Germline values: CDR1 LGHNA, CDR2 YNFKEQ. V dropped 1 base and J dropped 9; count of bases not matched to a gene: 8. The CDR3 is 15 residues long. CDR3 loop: CASSQGSGMPSEQFF. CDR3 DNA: TGTGCCAGCAGCCAAGGTAGCGGGATGCCCAGTGAGCAGTTCTTC.

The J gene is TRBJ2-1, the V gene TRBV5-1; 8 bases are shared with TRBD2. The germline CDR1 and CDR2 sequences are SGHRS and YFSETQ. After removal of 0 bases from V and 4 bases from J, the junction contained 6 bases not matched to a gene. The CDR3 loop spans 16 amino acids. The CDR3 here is CASSLEGSGAYNEQFF. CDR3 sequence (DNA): TGCGCCAGCAGCTTGGAGGGTAGCGGGGCATACAATGAGCAGTTCTTC.

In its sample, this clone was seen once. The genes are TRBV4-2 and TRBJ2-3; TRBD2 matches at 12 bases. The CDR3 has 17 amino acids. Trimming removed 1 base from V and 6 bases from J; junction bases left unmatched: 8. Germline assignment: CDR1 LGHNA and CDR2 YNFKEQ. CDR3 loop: CASSQGLAGGPEDTQYF. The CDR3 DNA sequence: TGTGCCAGCAGCCAAGGGCTAGCGGGAGGGCCAGAGGATACGCAGTATTTT.

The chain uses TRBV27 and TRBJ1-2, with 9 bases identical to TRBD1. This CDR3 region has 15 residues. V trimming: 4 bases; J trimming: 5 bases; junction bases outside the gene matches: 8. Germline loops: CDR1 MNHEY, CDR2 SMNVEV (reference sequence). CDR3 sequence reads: CASSSPTGGRYGYTF. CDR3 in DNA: TGTGCCAGCAGTTCCCCGACAGGGGGACGTTATGGCTACACCTTC.

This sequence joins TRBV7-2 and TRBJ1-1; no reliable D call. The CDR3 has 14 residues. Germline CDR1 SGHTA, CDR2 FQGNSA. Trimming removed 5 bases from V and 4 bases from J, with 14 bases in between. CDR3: CASSRDSSGTEAFF. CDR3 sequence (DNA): TGTGCCAGCAGCCGCGACTCAAGCGGCACTGAAGCTTTCTTT.

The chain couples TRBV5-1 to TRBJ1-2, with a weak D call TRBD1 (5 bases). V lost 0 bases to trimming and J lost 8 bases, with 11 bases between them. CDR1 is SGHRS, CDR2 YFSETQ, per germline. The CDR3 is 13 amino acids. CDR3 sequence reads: CASSLAGGGGYTF. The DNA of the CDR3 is TGCGCCAGCAGCTTGGCCGGGGGTGGGGGCTACACCTTC. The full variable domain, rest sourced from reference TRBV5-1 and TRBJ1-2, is KAGVTQTPRYLIKTRGQQVTLSCSPISGHRSVSWYQQTPGQGLQFLFEYFSETQRNKGNFPGRFSGRQFSNSRSEMNVSTLELGDSALYLCASSLAGGGGYTFGSGTRLTVV.

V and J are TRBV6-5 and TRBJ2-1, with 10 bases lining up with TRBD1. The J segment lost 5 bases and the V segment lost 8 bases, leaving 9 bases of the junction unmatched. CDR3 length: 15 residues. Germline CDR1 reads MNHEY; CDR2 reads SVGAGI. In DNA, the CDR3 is TGTGCCAGCGGGGGGGGACAGGGGCCCAACAATGAGCAGTTCTTC. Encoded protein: CASGGGQGPNNEQFF.

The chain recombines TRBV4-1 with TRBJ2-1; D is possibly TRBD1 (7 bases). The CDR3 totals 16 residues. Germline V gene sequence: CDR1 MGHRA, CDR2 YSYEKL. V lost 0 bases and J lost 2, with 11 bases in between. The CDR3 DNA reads TGCGCCAGCAGCCAAGAACAGGGGAGGACCTACAATGAGCAGTTCTTC. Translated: CASSQEQGRTYNEQFF.

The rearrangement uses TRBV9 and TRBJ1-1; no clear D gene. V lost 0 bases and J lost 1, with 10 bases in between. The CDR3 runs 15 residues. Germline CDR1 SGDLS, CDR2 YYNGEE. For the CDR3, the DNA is TGTGCCAGCAGCGTAGAAGTCTTCGGGAACACTGAAGCTTTCTTT. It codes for CASSVEVFGNTEAFF.

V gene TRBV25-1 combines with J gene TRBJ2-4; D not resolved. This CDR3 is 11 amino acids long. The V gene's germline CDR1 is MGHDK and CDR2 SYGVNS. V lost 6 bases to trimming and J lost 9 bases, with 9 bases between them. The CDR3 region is CASRELGIQYF. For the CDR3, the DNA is TGTGCCAGCAGGGAGTTGGGCATTCAGTACTTC.